Each of the 6 T cell receptor beta chains below was sequenced from the same sample in a study of T cells in Graves' hyperthyroidism and ophthalmopathy. It was RNA transcripts that yielded the amplified TCR beta CDR3 regions. With the HTBI primer set, the TCR CDR3 went through a first round of RT-PCR. MiXCR, run by TCRdb on the multiplex PCR reads, gives a single entry per CDR3 protein. The top ten clones hold under 9.5% of a sample with roughly 740,000 distinct CDR3 sequences, about 15% of them seen once. The sequenced material came from blood. These receptors all stem from a man aged 18 to 30 with Graves' hyperthyroidism.

The chain combines TRBV5-4 with TRBJ2-3; 8 bases fit TRBD2. After removal of 3 bases from V and 4 bases from J, the junction contained 7 bases not matched to a gene. The CDR3 contains 15 residues. Per the germline V gene, CDR1 is SGHNT and CDR2 is YYREEE (reference sequence). CDR3 sequence reads: CASSSKGLGADTQYF. CDR3 coding DNA: TGTGCCAGCAGCTCTAAGGGACTAGGTGCAGATACGCAGTATTTT. Looking up the rest from reference TRBV5-4 and TRBJ2-3 gives the full variable domain: ETGVTQSPTHLIKTRGQQVTLRCSSQSGHNTVSWYQQALGQGPQFIFQYYREEENGRGNFPPRFSGLQFPNYSSELNVNALELDDSALYLCASSSKGLGADTQYFGPGTRLTVL.

This clonotype has at least ten counts. This chain links TRBV7-9 with TRBJ2-5, with a tentative D call TRBD2 (6 bases). Trimming removed 4 bases from V and 2 bases from J, with 11 bases in between. Germline V gene data show CDR1 as SEHNR and CDR2 as FQNEAQ (reference sequence). The CDR3 covers 14 residues. DNA of the CDR3: TGTGCCAGCAGCTGGGGGGACTTTCAAGAGACCCAGTACTTC. Protein sequence: CASSWGDFQETQYF.

This rearrangement joins TRBV3-1 to TRBJ2-1, with a tentative D call TRBD2 (5 bases). Per germline, CDR1 LGHDT and CDR2 YNNKEL (reference sequence). The CDR3 is 16 residues long. The ends were cut back, 0 bases at V and 9 bases at J, with 18 bases in the middle. CDR3 in amino acids: CASSQDRIYVGSEQFF. The CDR3 coding sequence is TGTGCCAGCAGCCAAGATAGGATTTATGTGGGGAGTGAGCAGTTCTTC.

On this clonotype itself: A read error is possible here, since a much larger clone lies one base away. The chain combines TRBV5-8 with TRBJ1-1; D possibly corresponds to TRBD1 (6 bases). The CDR3 has 12 amino acids. Germline lookup yields CDR1 SGHTS and CDR2 YDEGEE. The V and J ends lost 1 base and 10 bases respectively, with 11 bases between them. Here the CDR3 reads CASSLRGHGAFF. CDR3 coding DNA: TGTGCCAGCAGCTTGAGGGGACACGGAGCTTTCTTT.

This clonotype was observed many times. This chain's CDR3 is CASSPDMYSVAKNIQYF. The CDR3 DNA is TGTGCCAGCTCACCAGATATGTATTCGGTTGCCAAAAACATTCAGTACTTC. This sequence joins TRBV18 and TRBJ2-4, with no clear D. The V gene's germline CDR1 is KGHSH and CDR2 LQKENI. The CDR3 totals 17 residues. The V end was cut by 2 bases, the J end by 1 base, with 15 bases between.

The chain has TRBV20-1 and TRBJ2-5, with 7 bases lining up with TRBD2. Germline V gene data show CDR1 as DFQATT and CDR2 as SNEGSKA (reference sequence). Trimming cost V 5 bases and J 5 bases; bases outside gene matches: 8. The CDR3 totals 13 residues. CDR3 DNA sequence: TGCAGTGCTCGACTTTGGGGGGGGGAGACCCAGTACTTC. As protein: CSARLWGGETQYF.